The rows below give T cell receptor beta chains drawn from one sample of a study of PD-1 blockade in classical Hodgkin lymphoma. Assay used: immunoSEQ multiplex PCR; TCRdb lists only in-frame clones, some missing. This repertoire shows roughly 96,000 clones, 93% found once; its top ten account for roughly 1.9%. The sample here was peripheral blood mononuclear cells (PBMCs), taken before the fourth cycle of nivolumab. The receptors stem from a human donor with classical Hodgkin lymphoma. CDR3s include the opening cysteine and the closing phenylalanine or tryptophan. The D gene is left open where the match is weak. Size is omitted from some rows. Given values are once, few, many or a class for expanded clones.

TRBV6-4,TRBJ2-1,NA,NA,CASRDGPYGMQFF,TGTGCCAGCAGAGACGGGCCCTACGGTATGCAGTTCTTC
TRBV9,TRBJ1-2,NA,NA,CASSVAGPGGYTF,TGTGCCAGCAGCGTAGCAGGGCCGGGTGGCTACACCTTC
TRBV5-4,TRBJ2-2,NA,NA,CASSLRDTGELFF,TGTGCCAGCAGCTTGAGGGACACCGGGGAGCTGTTTTTT
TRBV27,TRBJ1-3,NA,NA,CASSSGGDSGNTIYF,TGTGCCAGCAGTTCGGGGGGAGATTCTGGAAACACCATATATTTT
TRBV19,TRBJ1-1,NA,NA,CASSRRSSADTEAFF,TGTGCCAGTAGTAGAAGGTCCTCCGCGGACACTGAAGCTTTCTTT
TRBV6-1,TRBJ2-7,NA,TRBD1,CASRNRGLGYEQYF,TGTGCCAGCAGAAACAGGGGGCTAGGGTACGAGCAGTACTTC
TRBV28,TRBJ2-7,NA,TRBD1,CASSFTGASSYEQYF,TGTGCCAGCAGCTTCACAGGGGCTAGCTCCTACGAGCAGTACTTC
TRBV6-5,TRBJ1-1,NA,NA,CASSYSWENTEAFF,TGTGCCAGCAGTTACTCGTGGGAGAACACTGAAGCTTTCTTT
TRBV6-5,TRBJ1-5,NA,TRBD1,CASSPDRAQPQHF,TGTGCCAGCAGTCCCGACAGGGCACAGCCCCAGCATTTT
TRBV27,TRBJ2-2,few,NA,CASTNTGELFF,TGTGCCAGCACTAACACCGGGGAGCTGTTTTTT
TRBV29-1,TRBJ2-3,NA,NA,CSVGSRWSTDTQYF,TGCAGCGTTGGGTCTCGGTGGAGCACAGATACGCAGTATTTT
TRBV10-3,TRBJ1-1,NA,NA,CAISGTNLNTEAFF,TGTGCCATCAGTGGCACGAATCTGAACACTGAAGCTTTCTTT
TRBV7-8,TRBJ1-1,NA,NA,CASSRREQAWAFF,TGTGCCAGCAGCCGACGGGAACAGGCTTGGGCTTTCTTT
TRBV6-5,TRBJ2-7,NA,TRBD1,CASSYGDSSYEQYF,TGTGCCAGCAGTTACGGGGACAGCTCCTACGAGCAGTACTTC
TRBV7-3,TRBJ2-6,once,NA,CASSSSSVFTGANVLTF,TGTGCCAGCAGCTCTAGTAGCGTGTTTACTGGGGCCAACGTCCTGACTTTC
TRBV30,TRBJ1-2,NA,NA,CAWSVNLQGGDGYTF,TGTGCCTGGAGTGTAAATTTACAGGGAGGGGATGGCTACACCTTC
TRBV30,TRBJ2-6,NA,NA,CAWSRDGTGANVLTF,TGTGCCTGGAGTAGGGATGGTACTGGGGCCAACGTCCTGACTTTC
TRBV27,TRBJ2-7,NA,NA,CASSSTPSSYEQYF,TGTGCCAGCAGTTCCACCCCGAGCTCCTACGAGCAGTACTTC
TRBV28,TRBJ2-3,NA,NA,CASSFSVGTQYF,TGTGCCAGCAGTTTCAGCGTAGGGACGCAGTATTTT
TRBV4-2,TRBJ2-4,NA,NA,CASSQGGEAEQRNIQYF,TGTGCCAGCAGCCAAGGGGGGGAAGCGGAGCAGAGAAACATTCAGTACTTC
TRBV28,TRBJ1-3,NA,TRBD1,CASRPTRGQVGNTIYF,TGTGCCAGCAGACCTACTAGGGGACAGGTTGGAAACACCATATATTTT
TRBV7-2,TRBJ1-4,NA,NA,CASSHRGWEKLFF,TGTGCCAGCAGCCACCGGGGATGGGAAAAACTGTTTTTT
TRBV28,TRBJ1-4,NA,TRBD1,CASSAPGQRREKLFF,TGTGCCAGCAGTGCACCGGGACAGAGAAGGGAAAAACTGTTTTTT
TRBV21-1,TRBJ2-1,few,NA,CASSKLAGVEHNEQFF,TGTGCCAGCAGCAAACTAGCGGGAGTCGAGCACAATGAGCAGTTCTTC
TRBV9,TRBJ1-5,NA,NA,CASSGNSNQPQHF,TGTGCCAGCAGCGGGAATAGCAATCAGCCCCAGCATTTT
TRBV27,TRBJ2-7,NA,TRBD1,CASSFRQGQQYF,TGTGCCAGCAGTTTCCGACAGGGACAGCAGTACTTC
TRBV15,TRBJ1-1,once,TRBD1,CATSRSGGMANTEAFF,TGTGCCACCAGCAGATCAGGGGGGATGGCAAATACTGAAGCTTTCTTT
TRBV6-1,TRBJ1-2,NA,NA,CASSEASTATLYGYTF,TGTGCCAGCAGTGAAGCGTCGACAGCGACCCTTTATGGCTACACCTTC
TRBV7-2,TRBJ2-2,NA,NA,CASSFVPSGELFF,TGTGCCAGCAGCTTTGTTCCGTCCGGGGAGCTGTTTTTT
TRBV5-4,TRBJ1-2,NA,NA,CASSPRGEPRYGYTF,TGTGCCAGCAGTCCCCGGGGAGAACCCCGCTATGGCTACACCTTC
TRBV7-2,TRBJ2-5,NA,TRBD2,CASSPQPRGLAGKETQYF,TGTGCCAGCAGCCCCCAACCCAGGGGACTAGCGGGAAAAGAGACCCAGTACTTC
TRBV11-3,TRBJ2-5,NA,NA,CASSHGVGGKSQETQYF,TGTGCCAGCAGCCACGGGGTCGGGGGCAAATCCCAAGAGACCCAGTACTTC
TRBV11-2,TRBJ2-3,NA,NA,CASSLQADTQYF,TGTGCCAGCAGCTTACAGGCGGATACGCAGTATTTT
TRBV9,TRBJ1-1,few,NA,CASSRRQDPIEAFF,TGTGCCAGCAGCAGGCGACAAGACCCGATTGAAGCTTTCTTT
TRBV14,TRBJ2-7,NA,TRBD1,CASSQDETGPPYEQYF,TGTGCCAGCAGCCAAGACGAGACAGGGCCCCCCTACGAGCAGTACTTC
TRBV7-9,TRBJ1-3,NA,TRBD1,CASSFAPGQRRSGNTIYF,TGTGCCAGCAGCTTTGCCCCGGGACAGCGACGCTCTGGAAACACCATATATTTT
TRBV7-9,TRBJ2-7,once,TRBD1,CASSLDRGAYEQYF,TGTGCCAGCAGCTTGGACAGGGGGGCCTACGAGCAGTACTTC
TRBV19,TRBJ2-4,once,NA,CASSSQGPNSGDIQYF,TGTGCCAGTAGTTCCCAGGGGCCTAATTCCGGGGACATTCAGTACTTC
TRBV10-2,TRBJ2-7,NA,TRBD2,CASSEISGGSGRLYEQYF,TGCGCCAGCAGTGAGATTTCGGGAGGTAGCGGGAGGTTGTACGAGCAGTACTTC
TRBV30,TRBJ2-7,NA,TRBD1,CAWSGDRDEQYF,TGTGCCTGGAGTGGGGACAGGGACGAGCAGTACTTC
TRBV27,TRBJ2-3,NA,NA,CASSFSRLGTDTQYF,TGTGCCAGCAGTTTTTCTCGGCTTGGCACAGATACGCAGTATTTT
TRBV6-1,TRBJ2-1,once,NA,CASSELLGYNEQFF,TGTGCCAGCAGTGAATTACTGGGTTACAATGAGCAGTTCTTC
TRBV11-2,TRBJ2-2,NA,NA,CASTQYGTPNTGELFF,TGTGCCAGCACCCAGTACGGGACACCGAACACCGGGGAGCTGTTTTTT
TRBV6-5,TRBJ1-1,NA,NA,CASSYSLLSLNTEAFF,TGTGCCAGCAGTTACTCGCTGCTAAGTCTGAACACTGAAGCTTTCTTT
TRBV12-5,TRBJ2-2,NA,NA,CASGLSVNTGELFF,TGTGCTAGTGGTTTGTCAGTAAACACCGGGGAGCTGTTTTTT
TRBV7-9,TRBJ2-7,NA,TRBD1,CASRRLPGQKPSNYEQYF,TGTGCCAGCAGACGACTCCCGGGACAGAAACCCTCTAACTACGAGCAGTACTTC
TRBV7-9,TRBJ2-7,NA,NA,CASSPSSLDEQYF,TGTGCCAGCAGCCCCAGTTCCCTTGACGAGCAGTACTTC
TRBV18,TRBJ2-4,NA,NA,CASSPENIQYF,TGTGCCAGCTCACCGGAGAACATTCAGTACTTC
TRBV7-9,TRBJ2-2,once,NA,CASSLAGIANTGELFF,TGTGCCAGCAGCTTAGCGGGGATTGCGAACACCGGGGAGCTGTTTTTT